Given below is one T cell receptor beta chain in context. Its matching antigen is unknown. Its ends do not fully match the called genes, so a read error is possible. The CDR3 has 15 residues. The germline V gene has CDR1 GTSNPN and CDR2 SVGIG (reference sequence). This sample was included in a study of cytomegalovirus exposure and HLA in healthy donors. The study's findings and limits: HLA alleles were associated with around 17,000 TCR beta sequences in a later analysis at 0.05 false discovery rate.

60 Vbeta and 13 Jbeta primers were used in PCR. Methods used by the authors: Approximately 72 million unique TCR beta chains, roughly 11 million of them shared, were counted by a later analysis. The protocol was immunoSEQ multiplex PCR, while the TCRdb copy is restricted to in-frame clones and leaves out a portion. The D gene and trimming were derived from the DNA, and the V and J assignments and clone size from that table. The sample carries 200,000 to 250,000 clones, 65% to 85% recorded once. The source of this sequence is a boy aged 2 to 10 in good health and CMV-seronegative. V usage is TRBV30 and J usage is TRBJ2-1; 11 positions match TRBD2. Sequencing was done on a sample of PBMCs. CDR3 sequence reads: CAWSAGLAVQNERFF. For the CDR3, the DNA is TGTGCCTGGAGTGCGGGACTAGCGGTCCAAAATGAGCGGTTCTTC.